This is a list of T cell receptor beta chains from one sample in a study of T cells in Graves' hyperthyroidism and ophthalmopathy. In TCRdb, the multiplex PCR reads were re-called with MiXCR into one record per CDR3 protein. The sample includes 750,000 to 900,000 distinct CDR3 sequences, roughly 37% of them seen just once. The sequencing sample was made of blood. Every receptor here comes from a man between 18 and 29 years old with Graves' hyperthyroidism. Each CDR3 is given with its conserved first and last residue. The D gene is left open where the match is weak. The listing skips clone size in some rows; elsewhere it reads once, few, many or a size class.

V	J	size	length	D	CDR3	DNA
TRBV7-9	TRBJ2-5	many	14	TRBD1	CASSLAQGAETQYF	TGTGCCAGCAGCTTAGCTCAGGGGGCTGAGACCCAGTACTTC
TRBV4-1	TRBJ2-7	few	14	.	CASSLTARHYEQYF	TGCGCCAGCAGCCTAACCGCCAGGCACTACGAGCAGTACTTC
TRBV9	TRBJ2-5	few	14	TRBD1	CASSPGQGAKTQYF	TGTGCCAGCTCACCGGGACAGGGGGCAAAGACCCAGTACTTC
TRBV19	TRBJ1-2	few	17	TRBD1	CASSYGGSRGRMGGYTF	TGTGCCAGCAGTTACGGAGGCTCAAGGGGGCGAATGGGTGGCTACACCTTC
TRBV12-3/TRBV12-4	TRBJ1-6	.	14	TRBD1	CASGTGTGPSPLHF	TGTGCCTCGGGGACCGGGACAGGGCCTTCACCCCTCCACTTT
TRBV29-1	TRBJ1-1	.	10	TRBD1	CSQQGSEAFF	TGCAGCCAACAGGGGTCTGAAGCTTTCTTT
TRBV20-1	TRBJ2-7	many	14	.	CSASLLGGFWEQYF	TGCAGTGCTAGCCTTCTCGGGGGCTTTTGGGAGCAGTACTTC
TRBV29-1	TRBJ2-7	.	11	TRBD1	CSSRQGSEQYF	TGCAGCAGCCGACAGGGCTCCGAGCAGTACTTC
TRBV4-1	TRBJ1-5	.	14	.	CASSQVDGNQPQHF	TGCGCCAGCAGCCAAGTGGACGGGAATCAGCCCCAGCATTTT
TRBV7-9	TRBJ1-1	many	15	.	CASSFAGTENTEAFF	TGTGCCAGCAGCTTCGCCGGGACCGAGAACACTGAAGCTTTCTTT
TRBV29-1	TRBJ2-6	many	12	.	CSVEGGANVLTF	TGCAGCGTTGAAGGGGGGGCCAACGTCCTGACTTTC
TRBV29-1	TRBJ2-3	once	15	TRBD2	CSVVLAGEGTDTQYF	TGCAGCGTTGTTCTAGCGGGGGAGGGAACAGATACGCAGTATTTT
TRBV7-9	TRBJ2-2	few	15	.	CASSSNRAGTGELFF	TGTGCCAGCAGCTCCAACAGGGCGGGCACCGGGGAGCTGTTTTTT
TRBV6-5	TRBJ1-5	few	14	.	CASSQTVTNQPQHF	TGTGCCAGCAGCCAAACGGTAACCAATCAGCCCCAGCATTTT
TRBV2	TRBJ1-5	many	15	.	CASSLGPDSNQPQHF	TGTGCCAGCAGTCTGGGACCGGATAGCAATCAGCCCCAGCATTTT
TRBV28	TRBJ1-6	.	15	.	CASSSAGLDNSPLHF	TGTGCCAGCAGTTCCGCAGGGCTGGATAATTCACCCCTCCACTTT
TRBV29-1	TRBJ2-7	many	14	TRBD2	CSARGALAGGEQYF	TGCAGCGCCCGCGGGGCGCTAGCGGGAGGCGAGCAGTACTTC
TRBV15	TRBJ1-6	.	13	.	CATSTDNGSPLHF	TGTGCCACCAGCACCGACAATGGTTCACCCCTCCACTTT
TRBV20-1	TRBJ1-1	few	13	.	CSALSQDHTEAFF	TGCAGTGCCCTCTCCCAGGATCACACTGAAGCTTTCTTT
TRBV19	TRBJ1-1	.	14	TRBD1	CASSKRDRDREAFF	TGTGCCAGTAGTAAGAGGGACAGGGATCGTGAAGCTTTCTTT
TRBV10-3	TRBJ1-6	many	12	.	CAISAGDSPLHF	TGTGCCATCAGTGCCGGAGATTCACCCCTCCACTTT
TRBV6-5	TRBJ1-2	.	13	.	CASNLGGLWGYTF	TGTGCCAGTAACCTCGGGGGTCTGTGGGGCTACACCTTC
TRBV12-3/TRBV12-4	TRBJ2-2	.	16	.	CASSLERGRDTGELFF	TGTGCCAGCAGTTTAGAAAGGGGCCGCGACACCGGGGAGCTGTTTTTT
TRBV11-2	TRBJ2-7	many	12	.	CASSLVGVEQYF	TGTGCCAGCAGCTTAGTGGGAGTCGAGCAGTACTTC
TRBV19	TRBJ2-7	few	15	TRBD2	CASSEREGKTYEQYF	TGTGCCAGTAGCGAGAGGGAGGGGAAGACCTACGAGCAGTACTTC
TRBV11-2	TRBJ1-6	.	17	.	CASSSGSAPKIISPLHF	TGTGCCAGCAGCTCAGGGTCCGCACCTAAGATTATTTCACCCCTCCACTTT
TRBV5-4	TRBJ2-5	.	15	TRBD2	CATLNSGGYGETQYF	TGTGCCACCCTAAATAGCGGGGGATACGGAGAGACCCAGTACTTC
TRBV7-2	TRBJ1-1	many	11	.	CASSNRQPQSF	TGTGCCAGCAGCAACCGACAGCCGCAATCGTTT
TRBV11-2	TRBJ2-7	few	15	.	CASSATGSTGYEQYF	TGTGCCAGCAGCGCAACGGGGTCTACGGGATATGAGCAGTACTTC
TRBV20-1	TRBJ2-7	.	13	TRBD1	CSARTGATYEQYF	TGCAGTGCCAGGACAGGGGCGACCTACGAGCAGTACTTC
TRBV12-3/TRBV12-4	TRBJ1-5	few	16	TRBD1	CASSGGDRLSNQPQHF	TGTGCCAGCAGTGGGGGGGACAGGCTGAGCAATCAGCCCCAGCATTTT
TRBV29-1	TRBJ2-7	.	11	TRBD2	CSLRGAYEQYF	TGCAGCTTGCGGGGGGCCTACGAGCAGTACTTC
TRBV10-3	TRBJ2-7	.	11	TRBD1	CANRGTGELYF	TGTGCCAACAGGGGAACCGGGGAGCTGTACTTC
TRBV7-9	TRBJ2-7	many	15	TRBD2	CASSLEAGARYEQYF	TGTGCCAGCAGCTTAGAGGCGGGAGCGCGGTACGAGCAGTACTTC
TRBV4-1	TRBJ1-5	few	15	.	CASSPTRDVFEPQHF	TGCGCCAGCAGCCCTACCCGCGACGTCTTCGAGCCCCAGCATTTT
TRBV6-5	TRBJ2-7	many	13	TRBD1	CASSWDRFYEQYF	TGTGCCAGCTCTTGGGACAGGTTCTACGAGCAGTACTTC
TRBV4-1	TRBJ1-1	few	15	.	CASSQAKSSVEGAFF	TGCGCCAGCAGCCAAGCCAAGAGTAGTGTCGAGGGAGCTTTCTTT
TRBV20-1	TRBJ2-7	few	14	.	CSARCQSWGYEQYF	TGCAGTGCTCGTTGTCAGTCTTGGGGTTACGAGCAGTACTTC
TRBV10-2	TRBJ2-7	many	15	TRBD2	CASSDNSGGVYEQYF	TGCGCCAGCAGTGATAATTCGGGGGGAGTCTACGAGCAGTACTTC
TRBV10-3	TRBJ2-6	.	15	.	CAIGTGRSGANVLTF	TGTGCCATCGGGACTGGACGCTCTGGGGCCAACGTCCTGACTTTC
TRBV20-1	TRBJ1-1	many	12	.	CSVRRADTEAFF	TGCAGTGTTCGGCGCGCAGACACTGAAGCTTTCTTT
TRBV6-5	TRBJ2-5	few	13	.	CASRGVGPGTQYF	TGTGCCAGCCGTGGGGTGGGTCCCGGGACCCAGTACTTC
TRBV5-1	TRBJ1-6	.	14	.	CASSLEGLGSPLHF	TGCGCCAGCAGCTTGGAAGGGCTGGGTTCACCCCTCCACTTT
TRBV5-1	TRBJ1-1	.	15	.	CASSQDRVTGTEAFF	TGCGCCAGCAGCCAAGATCGTGTGACCGGCACTGAAGCTTTCTTT
TRBV7-2	TRBJ2-7	few	14	TRBD1	CASSIGQGDYEQYF	TGTGCCAGCAGCATCGGACAGGGCGACTACGAGCAGTACTTC
TRBV2	TRBJ1-1	many	15	.	CASTWLGEVGTEAFF	TGTGCCAGCACCTGGCTGGGGGAAGTCGGCACTGAAGCTTTCTTT
TRBV12-3/TRBV12-4	TRBJ1-6	few	16	.	CASSYMWRVSNSPLHF	TGTGCCAGCAGTTACATGTGGCGGGTTTCTAATTCACCCCTCCACTTT
TRBV6-1	TRBJ2-7	.	13	.	CACQDWGNYEQYF	TGTGCCTGCCAGGATTGGGGGAACTACGAGCAGTACTTC
TRBV10-3	TRBJ1-6	.	14	TRBD1	CAISDDRDNSPLHF	TGTGCCATCAGTGATGACAGGGATAATTCACCCCTCCACTTT
TRBV5-1	TRBJ1-1	few	14	.	CASSLPGAGTEAFF	TGCGCCAGCAGCTTGCCGGGAGCAGGAACTGAAGCTTTCTTT
TRBV15	TRBJ1-2	.	13	TRBD1	CATSSEDRDGYTF	TGTGCCACCAGCAGTGAGGACAGGGACGGCTACACCTTC
TRBV20-1	TRBJ1-1	.	14	TRBD1	CSARAGQVRTEAFF	TGCAGTGCTAGAGCGGGACAGGTCAGGACTGAAGCTTTCTTT
TRBV5-5	TRBJ2-5	.	16	TRBD1	CASSLGTGVRQETQYF	TGCGCCAGCAGCCTCGGGACAGGGGTCAGGCAAGAGACCCAGTACTTC
TRBV3-1	TRBJ2-5	.	14	.	CASSQGHLKETQYF	TGTGCCAGCAGCCAGGGACATCTGAAAGAGACCCAGTACTTC
TRBV7-2	TRBJ1-1	.	13	.	CASSLDLQGEAFF	TGTGCCAGCAGCTTAGATCTCCAGGGTGAAGCTTTCTTT
TRBV2	TRBJ2-2	.	17	.	CASSRGQADIDTGELFF	TGTGCCAGCAGTCGGGGTCAGGCGGACATTGACACCGGGGAGCTGTTTTTT
TRBV19	TRBJ1-1	many	13	.	CASSNSGTTEAFF	TGTGCCAGTAGCAATTCCGGGACCACTGAAGCTTTCTTT
TRBV10-3	TRBJ1-2	.	13	TRBD1	CAISVAGGYGYTF	TGTGCCATCAGTGTCGCAGGGGGCTATGGCTACACCTTC
TRBV7-8	TRBJ2-2	.	17	TRBD1	CASSLRRTGFNTGELFF	TGTGCCAGCAGCTTACGGAGGACAGGGTTTAACACCGGGGAGCTGTTTTTT